This T cell receptor (beta chain) derives from a study of T-cell memory formation after mild COVID-19. 5'RACE primed at constant segments yielded TCR alpha and TCR beta cDNA libraries bearing sample barcodes and UMIs. One entry per CDR3 protein, called by TCRdb with MiXCR from the 5' RACE reads. Of about 560,000 distinct CDR3 sequences in the sample, more than 15% were seen once. This clonotype was recorded a few times. Its antigen is as yet unknown. CDR1 is SGHRS and CDR2 is YFSETQ in the germline V gene. CDR3 length: 16 amino acids. Losses at the gene ends were 0 bases for V and 4 bases for J; bases not matched to a gene: 6. Study outcomes and limitations: Second-wave clones that peaked on day 37 lacked confirmed SARS-CoV-2 specificity.

This rearrangement joins TRBV5-1 to TRBJ2-3; 9 bases fit TRBD2. The clonotype was recovered from an adult woman who had mild COVID-19 (a few samples of this study predate the infection). Cell type and time point are not known. Material: PBMCs or a T cell subset sorted from them (not recorded which). As DNA, the CDR3 is TGCGCCAGCAGCTTGGGAAGTAGCGGGAGTTCAGATACGCAGTATTTT. Its protein is CASSLGSSGSSDTQYF.